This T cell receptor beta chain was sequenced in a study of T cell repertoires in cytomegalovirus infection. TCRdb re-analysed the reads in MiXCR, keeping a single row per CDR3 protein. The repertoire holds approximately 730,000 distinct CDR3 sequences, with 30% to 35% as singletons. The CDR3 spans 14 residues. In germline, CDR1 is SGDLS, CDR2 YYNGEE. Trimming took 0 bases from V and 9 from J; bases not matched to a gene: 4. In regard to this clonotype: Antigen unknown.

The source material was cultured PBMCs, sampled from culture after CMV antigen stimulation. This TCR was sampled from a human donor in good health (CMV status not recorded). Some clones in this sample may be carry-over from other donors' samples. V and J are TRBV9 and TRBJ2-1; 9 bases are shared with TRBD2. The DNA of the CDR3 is TGTGCCAGCAGCGTAGGCGGGGGGGCCCGTGAGCAGTTCTTC. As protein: CASSVGGGAREQFF.